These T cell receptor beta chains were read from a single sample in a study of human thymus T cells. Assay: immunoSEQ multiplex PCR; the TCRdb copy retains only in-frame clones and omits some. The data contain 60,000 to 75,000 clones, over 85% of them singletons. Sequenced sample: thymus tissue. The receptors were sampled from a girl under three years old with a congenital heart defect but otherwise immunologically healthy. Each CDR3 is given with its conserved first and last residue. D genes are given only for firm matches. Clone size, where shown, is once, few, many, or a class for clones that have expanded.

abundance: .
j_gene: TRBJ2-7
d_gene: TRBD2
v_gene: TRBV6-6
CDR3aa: CASGPSGSSYEQYF
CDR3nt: TGTGCCAGCGGCCCTAGCGGGAGTTCCTACGAGCAGTACTTC

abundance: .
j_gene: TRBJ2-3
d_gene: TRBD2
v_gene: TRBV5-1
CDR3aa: CASTVAGGFLITDTQYF
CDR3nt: TGCGCCAGCACCGTAGCGGGAGGTTTTTTAATAACAGATACGCAGTATTTT

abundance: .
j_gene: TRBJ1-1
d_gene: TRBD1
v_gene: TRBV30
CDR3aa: CAWITNLRQGDMNTEAFF
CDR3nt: TGTGCCTGGATCACGAATCTCCGACAGGGGGACATGAACACTGAAGCTTTCTTT

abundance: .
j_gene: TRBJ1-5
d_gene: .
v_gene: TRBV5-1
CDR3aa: CASSLAGRGNQPQHF
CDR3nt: TGCGCCAGCAGCTTGGCCGGTAGGGGCAATCAGCCCCAGCATTTT

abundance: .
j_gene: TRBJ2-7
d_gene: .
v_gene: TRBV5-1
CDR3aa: CASRGPGTGYYEQYF
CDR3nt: TGCGCCAGCAGGGGGCCCGGGACTGGATACTACGAGCAGTACTTC

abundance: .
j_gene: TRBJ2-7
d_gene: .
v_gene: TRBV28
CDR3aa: CASNWPQGSSYEQYF
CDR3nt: TGTGCCAGCAACTGGCCTCAGGGTAGCTCCTACGAGCAGTACTTC

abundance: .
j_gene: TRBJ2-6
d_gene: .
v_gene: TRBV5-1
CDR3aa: CASSLSGLAVSGANVLTF
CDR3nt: TGCGCCAGCAGCTTGTCCGGACTGGCCGTTTCTGGGGCCAACGTCCTGACTTTC

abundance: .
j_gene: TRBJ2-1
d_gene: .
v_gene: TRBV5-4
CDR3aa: CASSLQPPPFFYNEQFF
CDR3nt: TGTGCCAGCAGCTTGCAACCTCCACCCTTCTTTTACAATGAGCAGTTCTTC

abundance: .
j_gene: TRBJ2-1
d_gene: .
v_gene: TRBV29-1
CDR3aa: CSVSGEKGEQFF
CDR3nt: TGCAGCGTTTCGGGAGAAAAGGGTGAGCAGTTCTTC

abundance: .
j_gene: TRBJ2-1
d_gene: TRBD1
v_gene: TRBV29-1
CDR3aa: CSVAQGQGFYNEQFF
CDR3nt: TGCAGCGTTGCCCAGGGACAGGGCTTTTACAATGAGCAGTTCTTC

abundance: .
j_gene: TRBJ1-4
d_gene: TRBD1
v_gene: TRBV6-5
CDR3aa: CASSSRTGGEKLFF
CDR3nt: TGTGCCAGCAGTTCAAGGACAGGGGGTGAAAAACTGTTTTTT

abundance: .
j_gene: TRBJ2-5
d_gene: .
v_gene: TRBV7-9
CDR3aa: CASSLSWEVVVKTQYF
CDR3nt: TGTGCCAGCAGCTTGAGTTGGGAAGTAGTCGTTAAGACCCAGTACTTC

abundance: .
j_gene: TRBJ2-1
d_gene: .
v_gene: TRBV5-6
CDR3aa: CASSLSGSYNEQFF
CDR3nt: TGTGCCAGCAGCTTGTCCGGTTCCTACAATGAGCAGTTCTTC

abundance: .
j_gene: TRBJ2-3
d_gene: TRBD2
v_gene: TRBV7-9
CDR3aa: CASSRPRDYHTDTQYF
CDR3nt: TGTGCCAGCAGCCGGCCCCGGGACTACCACACAGATACGCAGTATTTT

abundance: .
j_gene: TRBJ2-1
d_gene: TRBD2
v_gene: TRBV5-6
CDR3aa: CASSSPLAGINEQFF
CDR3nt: TGTGCCAGCAGCTCCCCACTAGCGGGAATTAATGAGCAGTTCTTC

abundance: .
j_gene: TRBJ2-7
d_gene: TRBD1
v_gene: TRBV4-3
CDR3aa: CASSQVRTGTAYEQYF
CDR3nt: TGCGCCAGCAGCCAAGTCAGGACAGGGACGGCATACGAGCAGTACTTC

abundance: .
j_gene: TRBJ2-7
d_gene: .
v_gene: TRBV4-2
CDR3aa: CASSPSPAGTSQAYEQYF
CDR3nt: TGTGCCAGCAGCCCTAGTCCGGCGGGTACAAGCCAAGCCTACGAGCAGTACTTC

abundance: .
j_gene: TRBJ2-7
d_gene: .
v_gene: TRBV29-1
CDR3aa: CSVAPGPLSYEQYF
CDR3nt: TGCAGCGTTGCCCCAGGTCCTCTCTCCTACGAGCAGTACTTC

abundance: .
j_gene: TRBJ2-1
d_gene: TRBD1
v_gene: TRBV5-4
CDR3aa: CASSRVGTGGSEQFF
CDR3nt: TGTGCCAGCAGCCGAGTTGGGACAGGGGGCAGTGAGCAGTTCTTC

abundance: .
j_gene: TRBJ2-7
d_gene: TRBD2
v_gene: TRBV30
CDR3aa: CAWAVAGSSYEQYF
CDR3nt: TGTGCCTGGGCGGTAGCGGGGAGCTCCTACGAGCAGTACTTC

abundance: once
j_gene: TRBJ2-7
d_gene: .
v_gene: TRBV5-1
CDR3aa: CASSLLGPWAEQYF
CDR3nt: TGCGCCAGCAGCTTGCTGGGGCCGTGGGCCGAGCAGTACTTC

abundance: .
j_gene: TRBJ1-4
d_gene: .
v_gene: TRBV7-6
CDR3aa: CASSSRGSLHSNEKLFF
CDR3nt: TGTGCCAGCAGCTCCCGGGGTTCCCTCCACTCTAATGAAAAACTGTTTTTT

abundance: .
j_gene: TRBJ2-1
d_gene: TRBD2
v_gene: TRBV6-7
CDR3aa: CASSYSGPGGPDNEQFF
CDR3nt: TGTGCCAGCAGTTACTCGGGCCCGGGAGGGCCCGACAATGAGCAGTTCTTC

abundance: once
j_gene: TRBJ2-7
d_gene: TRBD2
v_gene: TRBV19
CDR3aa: CASSIKRGTYEQYF
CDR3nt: TGTGCCAGTAGTATAAAGCGGGGTACCTACGAGCAGTACTTC

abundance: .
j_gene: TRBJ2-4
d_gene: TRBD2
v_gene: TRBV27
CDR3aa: CASSSAVGLDPLLAKNIQYF
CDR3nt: TGTGCCAGCAGTTCCGCCGTGGGACTAGATCCCCTACTCGCCAAAAACATTCAGTACTTC

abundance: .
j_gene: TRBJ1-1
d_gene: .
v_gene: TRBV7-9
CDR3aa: CASSLVGAWGTANTEAFF
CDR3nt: TGTGCCAGCAGCTTAGTCGGGGCCTGGGGGACCGCGAACACTGAAGCTTTCTTT

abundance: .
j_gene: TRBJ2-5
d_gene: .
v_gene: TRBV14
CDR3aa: CASSSNGQGLQETQYF
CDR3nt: TGTGCCAGCAGCTCCAATGGACAAGGACTTCAAGAGACCCAGTACTTC

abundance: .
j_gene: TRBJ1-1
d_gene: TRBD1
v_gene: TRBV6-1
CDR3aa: CASRGQGAGGTFF
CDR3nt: TGTGCCAGCAGAGGACAGGGGGCAGGTGGAACTTTCTTT

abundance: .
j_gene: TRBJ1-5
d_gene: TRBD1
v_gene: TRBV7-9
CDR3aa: CASSSGTAGFQPQHF
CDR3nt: TGTGCCAGCAGCTCCGGGACAGCCGGTTTCCAGCCCCAGCATTTT

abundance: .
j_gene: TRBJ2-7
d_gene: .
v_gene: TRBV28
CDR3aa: CASSLRRPIAACPYEQYF
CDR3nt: TGTGCCAGCAGTTTACGAAGACCCATAGCGGCCTGCCCCTACGAGCAGTACTTC